This T cell receptor (beta chain) was identified in a study of STAT5B mutations in CD4+ large granular lymphocyte leukemia. Study-wide findings and caveats: Patient CD4-sorted repertoires looked more clonal than healthy CD4+ repertoires, even without putative leukemic clones.

Some clones are missing from TCRdb's copy, which holds only in-frame ones; the method was immunoSEQ multiplex PCR. The sample consists of about 30,000 clones, nearly 90% of them appearing once. Comments on this clone: Its antigen is unidentified.

V lost 3 bases and J 7 bases, leaving 16 bases between the germline ends. The CDR3 spans 13 residues. Germline assignment: CDR1 SQVTM and CDR2 ANQGSEA. V usage is TRBV29-1 and J usage is TRBJ2-7, with D perhaps given as TRBD1 or TRBD2 (6 bases each). The receptor was derived from a human donor in good health. Sequenced input: CD4+ T cells from blood buffy coats. CDR3: CSVEGGRGGEQYF. Written as DNA, the CDR3 is TGCAGCGTTGAGGGTGGCAGGGGAGGTGAGCAGTACTTC.